These 7 T cell receptor beta chains share one sample of origin, sequenced in a study of T-cell reconstitution after alpha-beta-depleted transplantation in children. For TCRbeta, the library was prepared with unique molecular identifiers. TCRdb recomputed calls from the PCR reads with MiXCR, one row per CDR3 protein. The sample contains around 240,000 distinct CDR3 sequences, approximately 9.9% of which appear only once. The sample consisted of PBMCs from the stem cell graft donor, taken from the stem cell graft. The source is a human donor who donated a stem cell graft to a child with SCID.

Many counts were recorded for this clonotype. This chain uses TRBV5-1 with TRBJ2-2; 7 nucleotides align to TRBD1. The CDR3 is 15 residues long. Germline V gene data show CDR1 as SGHRS and CDR2 as YFSETQ. Trimming cost V 0 bases and J 7 bases; bases outside gene matches: 6. The CDR3 nucleotides are TGCGCCAGCAGCTTGGTTACAGGGGCGGTCGGGGAGCTGTTTTTT. Translating gives CASSLVTGAVGELFF.

This clonotype was recorded at least ten times. V usage is TRBV28 and J usage is TRBJ1-2, with D unclear. Germline CDR1 is MDHEN and CDR2 is SYDVKM. The CDR3 runs to 10 residues. Between the trimmed V and J ends, which lost 6 bases and 5 bases, there was a span of 4 bases. The CDR3 DNA is TGTGCCAGCAGCAATTATGGCTACACCTTC. Translating it yields CASSNYGYTF.

Ten or more counts support this clonotype. This sequence joins TRBV5-1 and TRBJ1-1; 7 bases match TRBD1. The CDR3 sequence is 13 residues long. Germline CDR1 reads SGHRS; CDR2 reads YFSETQ. V lost 0 bases and J lost 7; bases outside the gene matches: 3. In DNA form, the CDR3 reads TGCGCCAGCAGCTTGGGCAGGGGGATTGAAGCTTTCTTT. As protein: CASSLGRGIEAFF.

This clonotype was seen once. The chain has TRBV2 and TRBJ2-6; the D gene is possibly TRBD1 (5 bases). Germline V gene data show CDR1 as SNHLY and CDR2 as FYNNEI. This CDR3 region has 17 residues. V shed 8 bases and J shed 0 bases, with 17 bases lying between them. CDR3 loop: CASVAAGQGSGANVLTF. The CDR3 nucleotides read TGTGCCAGCGTGGCGGCAGGGCAAGGCTCTGGGGCCAACGTCCTGACTTTC.

This clonotype was observed at least ten times. This chain connects TRBV3-1 to TRBJ2-3, with 8 bases aligning to TRBD2. V was pared by 5 bases and J by 1 base, with 5 bases of the junction left unmatched. The CDR3 is made up of 15 amino acids. Germline V gives CDR1 LGHDT, CDR2 YNNKEL (reference sequence). As DNA, the CDR3 is TGTGCCAGCAGCTGGACTAGCCCGGGCACAGATACGCAGTATTTT. Residues: CASSWTSPGTDTQYF.

This clonotype was recorded many times. The genes are TRBV5-1 and TRBJ2-1; 7 bases line up with TRBD1. The germline gives CDR1 SGHRS, CDR2 YFSETQ. The CDR3 consists of 16 residues. With V trimmed by 1 base and J by 6 bases, 10 bases remained unmatched. In nucleotides, the CDR3 is TGCGCCAGCAGCTTGATTCGGTGGGACAGACCCAATGAGCAGTTCTTC. It encodes CASSLIRWDRPNEQFF.

This clonotype was counted between two and nine times. A much larger clone differs by one base, so this may be a read error. The CDR3 region has the DNA TGTGCCAGCTGTATCGACCCCTTGACAGATTCAACTAATGAAAAACTGTTTTTT. Translation gives CASCIDPLTDSTNEKLFF. The chain has TRBV13 and TRBJ1-4, with a possible D match to TRBD1 (5 bases). This CDR3 spans 18 amino acids. Trimming removed 8 bases from V and 0 bases from J, with 22 bases in between. Germline-derived CDR1 and CDR2 are PRHDT and FYEKMQ (reference sequence).